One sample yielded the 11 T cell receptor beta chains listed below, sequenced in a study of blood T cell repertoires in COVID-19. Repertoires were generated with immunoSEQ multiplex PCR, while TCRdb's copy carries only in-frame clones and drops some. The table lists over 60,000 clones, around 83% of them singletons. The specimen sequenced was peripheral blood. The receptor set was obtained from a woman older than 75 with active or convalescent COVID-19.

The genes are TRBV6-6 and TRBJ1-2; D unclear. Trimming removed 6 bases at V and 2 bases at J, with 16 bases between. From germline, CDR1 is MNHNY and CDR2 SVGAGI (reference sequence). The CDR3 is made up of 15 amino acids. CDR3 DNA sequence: TGTGCCAGCAGCCTAGCGGAAGGAACAAACTATGGCTACACCTTC. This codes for CASSLAEGTNYGYTF.

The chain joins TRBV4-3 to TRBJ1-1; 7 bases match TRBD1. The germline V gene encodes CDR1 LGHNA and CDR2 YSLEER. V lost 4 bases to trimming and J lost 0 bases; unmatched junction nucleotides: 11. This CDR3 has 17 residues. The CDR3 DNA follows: TGCGCCAGCAGCCGAGGTCCCCGACAGGGATTGAACACTGAAGCTTTCTTT. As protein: CASSRGPRQGLNTEAFF.

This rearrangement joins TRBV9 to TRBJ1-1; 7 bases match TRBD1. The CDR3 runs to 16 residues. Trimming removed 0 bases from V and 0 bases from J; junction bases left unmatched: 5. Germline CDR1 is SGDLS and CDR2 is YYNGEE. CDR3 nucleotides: TGTGCCAGCAGCGTAGGAAGGGACAGAGTGAACACTGAAGCTTTCTTT. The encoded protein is CASSVGRDRVNTEAFF.

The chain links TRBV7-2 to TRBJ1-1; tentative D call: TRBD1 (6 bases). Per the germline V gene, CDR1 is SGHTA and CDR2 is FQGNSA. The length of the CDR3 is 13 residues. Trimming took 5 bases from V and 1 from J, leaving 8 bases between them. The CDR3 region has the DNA TGTGCCAGCAGCCTGACAGGGAACACTGAAGCTTTCTTT. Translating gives CASSLTGNTEAFF.

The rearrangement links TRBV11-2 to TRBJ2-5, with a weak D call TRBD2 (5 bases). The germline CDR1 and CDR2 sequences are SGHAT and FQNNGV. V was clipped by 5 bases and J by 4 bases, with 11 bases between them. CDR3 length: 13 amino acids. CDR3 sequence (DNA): TGTGCCAGCAGCCAAGAGAGCGGAGAGACCCAGTACTTC. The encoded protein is CASSQESGETQYF.

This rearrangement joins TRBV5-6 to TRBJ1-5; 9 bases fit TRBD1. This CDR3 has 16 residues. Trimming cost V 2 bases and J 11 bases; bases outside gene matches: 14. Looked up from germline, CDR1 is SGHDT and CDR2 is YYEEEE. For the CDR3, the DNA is TGTGCCAGCAGCTTAAGGGGACAGGGTAGTGGAGAAGCCCAGCATTTT. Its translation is CASSLRGQGSGEAQHF. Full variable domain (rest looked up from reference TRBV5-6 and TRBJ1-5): DAGVTQSPTHLIKTRGQQVTLRCSPKSGHDTVSWYQQALGQGPQFIFQYYEEEERQRGNFPDRFSGHQFPNYSSELNVNALLLGDSALYLCASSLRGQGSGEAQHFGDGTRLSIL.

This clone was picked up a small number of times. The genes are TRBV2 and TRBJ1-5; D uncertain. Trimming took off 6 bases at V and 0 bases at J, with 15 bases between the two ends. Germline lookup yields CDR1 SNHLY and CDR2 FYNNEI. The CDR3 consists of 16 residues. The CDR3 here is CASSPNSVYSNQPQHF. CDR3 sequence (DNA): TGTGCCAGCAGCCCCAACAGTGTCTATAGCAATCAGCCCCAGCATTTT.

CDR3 nucleotide sequence: TGTGCCAGCAGCTTAGCCGGGAGCGGACCTGAAAAACTGTTTTTT. Encoded protein: CASSLAGSGPEKLFF. The chain has TRBV7-8 and TRBJ1-4; D gene unclear. The V end lost 0 bases, the J end lost 7 bases, and 12 bases lay between the germline ends. In germline, CDR1 is SGHVS, CDR2 FQNEAQ. This CDR3 comprises 15 residues.

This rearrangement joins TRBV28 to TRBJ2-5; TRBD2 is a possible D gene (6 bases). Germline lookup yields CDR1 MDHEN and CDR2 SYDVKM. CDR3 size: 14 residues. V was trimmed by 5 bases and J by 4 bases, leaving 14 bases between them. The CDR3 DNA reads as TGTGCCAGCAGTCAGACTAGTGGTGGAGAGACCCAGTACTTC. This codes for CASSQTSGGETQYF.

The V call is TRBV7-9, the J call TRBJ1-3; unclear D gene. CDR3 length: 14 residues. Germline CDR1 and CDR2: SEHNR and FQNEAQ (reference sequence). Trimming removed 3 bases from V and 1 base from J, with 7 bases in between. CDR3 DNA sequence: TGTGCCAGCAGCTTGGGAGCTTCTGGAAACACCATATATTTT. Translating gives CASSLGASGNTIYF.

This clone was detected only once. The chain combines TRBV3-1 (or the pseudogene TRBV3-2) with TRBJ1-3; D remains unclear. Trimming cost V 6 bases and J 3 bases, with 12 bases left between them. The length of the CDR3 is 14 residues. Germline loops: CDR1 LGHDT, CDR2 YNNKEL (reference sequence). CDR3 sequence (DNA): TGTGCCAGCAGTCTAGGAAATGGTGGAAACACCATATATTTT. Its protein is CASSLGNGGNTIYF.